The next 27 T cell receptor beta chains were all read from a single sample in a study of tumor-infiltrating lymphocytes in oesophageal squamous cell carcinoma. TCRdb re-analysed the PCR reads in MiXCR, keeping a single row per CDR3 protein. In the table there are about 20,000 distinct CDR3 sequences, around 40% of which are singletons. The specimen sequenced was esophageal tumor tissue. Receptors originate from a male donor with esophageal squamous cell carcinoma.

In regard to this clonotype: Because the CDR3 is missing its conserved closing phenylalanine or tryptophan, this is likely a read error. The limits of the CDR3 on the DNA are not certain, so only TCRdb's listed CDR3 is given. V and J are TRBV11-2 and TRBJ2-3; no check of the table's D call, TRBD2, against the DNA was made. Germline assignment: CDR1 SGHAT and CDR2 FQNNGV. With termini counted, the CDR3 has 16 amino acids. This CDR3 is CASSVTSGPYEQYFGP.

The rearrangement uses TRBV19 and TRBJ2-7; 7 nucleotides match TRBD1. V was pared by 4 bases and J by 2 bases, with 5 bases of the junction left unmatched. This CDR3 contains 14 residues. Germline values: CDR1 LNHDA, CDR2 SQIVND (reference sequence). Here the CDR3 DNA reads TGTGCCAGTAGTACCCGGGACAGACCCTACGAGCAGTACTTC. Amino acid sequence: CASSTRDRPYEQYF.

This clonotype was found once. The J gene is TRBJ2-5, the V gene TRBV5-6; 10 bases agree with TRBD1. The DNA end favors TRBJ2-1, so the J call may be wrong. This CDR3 comprises 14 residues. Per the germline V gene, CDR1 is SGHDT and CDR2 is YYEEEE. The DNA of the CDR3 is TGTGCCAGCCGACATGGGACAGGGGACAATGAGCAGTTCTTC. Amino acid sequence: CASRHGTGDNEQFF.

The chain couples TRBV6-1 to TRBJ1-6; unclear D gene. This CDR3 has 16 residues. In germline, CDR1 is MNHNS, CDR2 SASEGT. V was pared by 4 bases and J by 5 bases, with 15 bases between. CDR3 sequence (DNA): TGTGCCAGCAGTGGGGGTTTAGGGAGTAATAATTCACCCCTCCACTTT. This translates into CASSGGLGSNNSPLHF.

Ten or more counts support this clonotype. The chain is built from TRBV28 and TRBJ1-3, with D unclear. The V end was cut by 5 bases, the J end by 0 bases, with 11 bases between. The CDR3 is made up of 15 amino acids. CDR1 MDHEN and CDR2 SYDVKM come from the germline V gene. The CDR3 DNA follows: TGTGCCAGCAGTACAAGGGCAGCCTCTGGAAACACCATATATTTT. Its translation is CASSTRAASGNTIYF.

The chain employs TRBV7-9 and TRBJ2-6; D gene unclear. Trimming took 1 base from V and 3 from J, leaving 16 bases between them. CDR1 is SEHNR, CDR2 FQNEAQ, per germline (reference sequence). The length of the CDR3 is 18 residues. Written as DNA, the CDR3 is TGTGCCAGCAGCTTAGGACCGAGTCTAGTCCGTGGGGCCAACGTCCTGACTTTC. Residues: CASSLGPSLVRGANVLTF.

This clonotype was observed a handful of times. The V and J genes are TRBV7-2 and TRBJ2-5; maybe TRBD2 (6 bases). The germline gives CDR1 SGHTA, CDR2 FQGNSA. V lost 4 bases and J 1 base, leaving 13 bases between the germline ends. The CDR3 covers 15 residues. DNA of the CDR3: TGTGCCAGCAGCTCGACGCGGGGAGTCCAAGAGACCCAGTACTTC. This encodes CASSSTRGVQETQYF.

The rearrangement links TRBV7-2 to TRBJ2-4, with D possibly called TRBD1 or TRBD2 (5 bases each). The J call could be wrong; TRBJ2-7 is a better fit for the DNA end. Germline V lookup: CDR1 SGHTA, CDR2 FQGNSA. CDR3 size: 14 residues. The CDR3 sequence is CASSLVEGSYEQYF. CDR3 in DNA: TGTGCCAGCAGCTTAGTAGAGGGGTCCTACGAGCAGTACTTC.

This chain links TRBV6-6 with TRBJ2-5; 8 bases match TRBD2. TRBJ2-1 matches the DNA end more closely, so the J call is doubtful. The germline V gene has CDR1 MNHNY and CDR2 SVGAGI (reference sequence). This CDR3 has 16 residues. DNA for the CDR3: TGTGCCAGCAGTAATCCTTATAGCGGGACCTACAATGAGCAGTTCTTC. Translating it yields CASSNPYSGTYNEQFF.

This chain joins TRBV6-6 and TRBJ1-1; no clear D. The CDR3 loop spans 13 amino acids. Germline V gene data show CDR1 as MNHNY and CDR2 as SVGAGI (reference sequence). V gave up 11 bases and J gave up 0 bases, with 13 bases separating them. The CDR3 coding sequence is TGTGCCCTCCAGTATTCCATGAACACTGAAGCTTTCTTT. This codes for CALQYSMNTEAFF.

This clonotype was found a few times. V usage is TRBV2 and J usage is TRBJ2-3, with 7 positions matching TRBD1. Unmatched junction bases numbered 8, after V lost 6 bases and J lost 5 bases. Germline values: CDR1 SNHLY, CDR2 FYNNEI. The CDR3 has 14 residues. Here the CDR3 reads CASSEGARVDTQYF. The CDR3 DNA follows: TGTGCCAGCAGCGAGGGGGCAAGGGTAGATACGCAGTATTTT.

This clonotype was observed at least ten times. Without the conserved terminal phenylalanine or tryptophan, this CDR3 likely stems from a read error. No DNA is shown, since the ends of the CDR3 on it are uncertain; the CDR3 is the one TCRdb lists. V usage is TRBV7-6 and J usage is TRBJ2-2; the table names TRBD2, a call not compared with the DNA. Germline CDR1 is SGHVS and CDR2 is FNYEAQ. A total of 8 residues make up the CDR3, ends included. CDR3 region: CASSLLTS.

On this clonotype itself: A much larger clone is a single base away; this may be a read error. V and J are TRBV4-3 and TRBJ1-6; unclear D gene. CDR3 length: 15 residues. CDR1 and CDR2 (germline): LGHNA, YSLEER. CDR3 bases: TGCGCCAGCAGCCAACCGGGAGGAGAGAATTCACCCCTCTACTTT. This encodes CASSQPGGENSPLYF.

This clonotype was found many times. V usage is TRBV10-3 and J usage is TRBJ2-2, with D uncertain. V was trimmed by 4 bases and J by 6 bases, leaving 3 bases between them. The CDR3 spans 11 residues. Germline lookup yields CDR1 ENHRY and CDR2 SYGVKD. As DNA, the CDR3 is TGTGCCATCAGTGCTGCCGGGGAGCTGTTTTTT. It encodes CAISAAGELFF.

This chain joins TRBV20-1 and TRBJ2-5; 7 bases align to TRBD2. The DNA matches TRBJ2-1 better at its end, which makes the J call doubtful. The CDR3 has 13 amino acids. Germline assignment: CDR1 DFQATT and CDR2 SNEGSKA (reference sequence). The CDR3: CSATRRLANEQFF. CDR3 nucleotides: TGCAGTGCCACAAGAAGACTAGCCAATGAGCAGTTCTTC.

As regards this clonotype: Likely a read error: the CDR3 ends without its conserved phenylalanine or tryptophan. Because the CDR3's place on the DNA is in doubt, the DNA is left out and the CDR3 is given as listed by TCRdb. The chain employs TRBV7-6 and TRBJ1-1; the DNA was not compared with TRBD1, the D call given in the table. CDR1 and CDR2 from the germline V gene are SGHVS and FNYEAQ. With termini counted, the CDR3 has 17 amino acids. CDR3 region: CASSLRVRAPTSSTSAP.

This clonotype has more than one count but fewer than ten. The chain joins TRBV6-6 to TRBJ2-5; 11 bases match TRBD2. V was pared by 4 bases and J by 5 bases, with 9 bases of the junction left unmatched. The germline V gene encodes CDR1 MNHNY and CDR2 SVGAGI (reference sequence). This CDR3 contains 16 residues. CDR3 in amino acids: CASSWVTSGMGETQYF. The CDR3 DNA is TGTGCCAGCAGTTGGGTGACTAGCGGGATGGGGGAGACCCAGTACTTC.

This clonotype is medium-sized within its sample. CDR3 bases: TGTGCCATCAGTGAAGAAACCGAGACCCAGTACTTC. It codes for CAISEETETQYF. The V gene is TRBV10-3, the J gene TRBJ2-5; D gene ambiguous. This CDR3 contains 12 residues. Germline CDR1 and CDR2: ENHRY and SYGVKD. With 3 bases removed from V and 5 bases from J, the gap between germline ends came to 7 bases.

This clonotype was counted between two and nine times. This chain joins TRBV4-1 and TRBJ1-5, with D possibly matching TRBD1 (5 bases). Germline loops: CDR1 MGHRA, CDR2 YSYEKL. CDR3 size: 16 residues. The germline V and J ends were trimmed by 2 bases and 0 bases, with 11 bases remaining between them. The CDR3 bases are TGCGCCAGCAGCCAACAGGGATCCTTTAGCAATCAGCCCCAGCATTTT. It translates to CASSQQGSFSNQPQHF.

The chain joins TRBV6-9 to TRBJ2-7; 11 bases line up with TRBD2. J was trimmed by 1 base and V by 3 bases; bases with no gene match: 5. CDR3 size: 16 residues. Germline-derived CDR1 and CDR2 are MNHGY and SVAAGI. The CDR3 DNA reads TGTGCCAGCAGTTACTACAGGACTAGCGGGTCCTACGAGCAGTACTTC. It codes for CASSYYRTSGSYEQYF.

A remark on this clonotype: As the CDR3 is not closed by the conserved phenylalanine or tryptophan, this likely results from a read error. Because the CDR3's place on the DNA is in doubt, the DNA is left out and the CDR3 is given as listed by TCRdb. The rearrangement uses TRBV7-2 and TRBJ1-1. Germline V gene lookup returns CDR1 SGHTA and CDR2 FQGNSA. A total of 16 residues make up the CDR3, ends included. The CDR3 sequence is CASSCPGLAWSSTSAP.

This clonotype has ten or more counts. A read error is possible here, since a much larger clone lies one base away. The chain combines TRBV6-6 with TRBJ2-7; D unclear. Germline loops: CDR1 MNHNY, CDR2 SVGAGI (reference sequence). Trimming pared 0 bases from V and 7 bases from J, leaving 16 bases between. The CDR3 is 15 residues long. CDR3 coding DNA: TGTGCCAGCAGTTACTCGATGAGTGGTGTGGAAGAGCAGTACTTC. As protein: CASSYSMSGVEEQYF.

The DNA of the CDR3 is TGTGCCAGCAGCCGTCAATCCACAAGCGGCACTGAAGCTTTCTTT. It yields the protein CASSRQSTSGTEAFF. J is TRBJ1-1 and V is TRBV7-2; D ambiguous. Germline-derived CDR1 and CDR2 are SGHTA and FQGNSA. This CDR3 contains 15 residues. V was clipped by 5 bases and J by 4 bases, with 17 bases between them.

The chain is built from TRBV6-2 or TRBV6-3 and TRBJ2-3; maybe TRBD2 (6 bases). The end of the DNA is better explained by TRBJ2-7, so the J call may be wrong. Germline loops: CDR1 MNHEY, CDR2 SVGEGT. The CDR3 is made up of 16 amino acids. CDR3: CASSALEGVGAYEQYF. In DNA form, the CDR3 reads TGTGCCAGCAGCGCACTGGAGGGAGTTGGCGCCTACGAGCAGTACTTC.

This clonotype was observed many times. The rearrangement links TRBV6-1 to TRBJ2-2; D is uncertain. The CDR3 has 14 residues. V was shortened by 2 bases and J by 3 bases, with 7 bases between the two germline ends. Germline V gives CDR1 MNHNS, CDR2 SASEGT. The CDR3 reads CASSEPSDTGELFF. In DNA, the CDR3 is TGTGCCAGCAGTGAACCTTCAGACACCGGGGAGCTGTTTTTT.

This clonotype showed up just once. The chain employs TRBV9 and TRBJ2-7; D tentatively fits TRBD1 or TRBD2 (5 bases each). The germline CDR1 and CDR2 sequences are SGDLS and YYNGEE. The CDR3 covers 14 residues. V lost 0 bases to trimming and J lost 8 bases, with 15 bases between them. This chain's CDR3 is CASSVGPSGTKQYF. DNA for the CDR3: TGTGCCAGCAGCGTAGGGCCCTCGGGGACCAAGCAGTACTTC.

The rearrangement links TRBV7-9 to TRBJ2-7; D perhaps matches TRBD2 (6 bases). The assigned J gene may be wrong: the sequence end matches TRBJ2-5 better. Germline CDR1 reads SEHNR; CDR2 reads FQNEAQ (reference sequence). This CDR3 comprises 14 residues. Written as DNA, the CDR3 is TGTGCCAGCACAAAGCCGCGGGGACAAGAGACCCAGTACTTC. Translation gives CASTKPRGQETQYF.